This T cell receptor (beta chain) is drawn from a study of blood T cell repertoires in COVID-19. As for the study in general: Both acute and convalescent COVID-19 samples were obtained from the United States, Italy and Spain. The cDNA or gDNA used as material had been derived from T cells, B-cell-depleted T cells, or PBMCs.

The CDR3 contains 16 residues. After removal of 1 base from V and 4 bases from J, the junction contained 8 bases not matched to a gene. The germline gives CDR1 SGHAT, CDR2 FQNNGV. Authors' data handling: The assay estimated nucleated cells by amplifying reference gene primers. The protocol was immunoSEQ multiplex PCR, while the TCRdb copy is restricted to in-frame clones and leaves out a portion. Clonal size and the V and J genes are those of that table, whereas D and trimming came from the DNA. The sample holds tens of thousands of clones; approximately 88% are singletons and the top ten take over 25%.

Input material: peripheral blood. The chain employs TRBV11-2 and TRBJ1-2, with TRBD1 identical over 8 bases. The receptor was derived from a man aged 45-60 years with acute or convalescent COVID-19. DNA for the CDR3: TGTGCCAGCAGCTTAGGCAAGGACAGGGCGGGCTATGGCTACACCTTC. It yields the protein CASSLGKDRAGYGYTF.